Presented here are 28 T cell receptor beta chains from one specimen sequenced in a study of cytomegalovirus exposure and HLA in healthy donors. Primers for the PCR totalled 60 Vbeta and 13 Jbeta. Using immunoSEQ multiplex PCR, the repertoire was profiled, and TCRdb retains in-frame clones only, with some absent. The sample yields 180,000 or so clones, 60% to 80% seen once. Sequencing was carried out using PBMCs. These receptors came from a man over 45 in good health and CMV-seropositive.

The chain recombines TRBV5-5 with TRBJ2-5; perhaps TRBD1 as D (6 bases). This CDR3 is 15 amino acids long. V was trimmed by 8 bases and J by 1 base, leaving 18 bases between them. CDR1 is SGHKS and CDR2 is YYEKEE in the germline V gene (reference sequence). The CDR3 protein is CASRTGLRGQETQYF. For the CDR3, the DNA is TGTGCCAGTCGAACAGGACTCAGGGGCCAAGAGACCCAGTACTTC.

V gene TRBV9 combines with J gene TRBJ1-6; 9 nucleotides match TRBD1. There are 15 residues in the CDR3. V shed 5 bases, J shed 7 bases, and the junction held 7 bases outside the gene matches. Germline loops: CDR1 SGDLS, CDR2 YYNGEE. CDR3 loop: CASREQGAGNSPLHF. The CDR3 DNA is TGTGCCAGCAGAGAACAGGGGGCAGGGAATTCACCCCTCCACTTT.

This clone appeared once. This chain connects TRBV5-1 to TRBJ1-4, with 11 bases matching TRBD1. Looked up from germline, CDR1 is SGHRS and CDR2 is YFSETQ. The length of the CDR3 is 19 residues. V was clipped by 0 bases and J by 1 base; unmatched bases: 8. CDR3 coding DNA: TGCGCCAGCAGCTTGGGGACAGGGGGCGTAAAGTTAACTAATGAAAAACTGTTTTTT. This gives the protein CASSLGTGGVKLTNEKLFF.

The genes are TRBV12-1 and TRBJ1-5; the D call TRBD1 from the table was never checked on the DNA. TRBV12-1 is noted as a pseudogene. The length of the CDR3 is 13 residues. The DNA of the CDR3 is TGTGCCAGCAGCCATGGGTGGGCTCAGCCCCAGCATTTT. It translates to CASSHGWAQPQHF.

The CDR3 sequence is CASSKSTGDGELFF. CDR3 DNA: TGTGCCAGCAGCAAATCGACAGGGGACGGGGAGCTGTTTTTT. The chain couples TRBV5-4 to TRBJ2-2, with TRBD1 matching over 8 bases. In germline, CDR1 is SGHNT, CDR2 YYREEE (reference sequence). J gave up 7 bases and V 4 bases, and 6 bases lay outside the gene matches. This CDR3 is 14 amino acids long.

V and J are TRBV5-6 and TRBJ2-4; D may be TRBD1 (6 bases). CDR3 size: 16 residues. The V gene's germline CDR1 is SGHDT and CDR2 YYEEEE. V was clipped by 0 bases and J by 3 bases, with 13 bases between them. The CDR3 DNA sequence: TGTGCCAGCAGCTTGGGTAAGGGGGTAATCAAAAACATTCAGTACTTC. It translates to CASSLGKGVIKNIQYF.

This CDR3 is CASLRAGQPTDTQYF. For the CDR3, the DNA is TGTGCCAGCCTAAGAGCGGGGCAGCCCACAGATACGCAGTATTTT. The V call is TRBV13, the J call TRBJ2-3, with 7 bases lining up with TRBD2. CDR3 length: 15 amino acids. Per the germline V gene, CDR1 is PRHDT and CDR2 is FYEKMQ (reference sequence). Losses at the gene ends were 8 bases for V and 2 bases for J; bases not matched to a gene: 10. Based on the CDR3 plus reference TRBV13 and TRBJ2-3, the full variable domain is AAGVIQSPRHLIKEKRETATLKCYPIPRHDTVYWYQQGPGQDPQFLISFYEKMQSDKGSIPDRFSAQQFSDYHSELNMSSLELGDSALYFCASLRAGQPTDTQYFGPGTRLTVL.

The chain uses TRBV29-1 and TRBJ1-1; D is possibly TRBD1 (6 bases). The CDR3 is 11 residues long. In germline, CDR1 is SQVTM, CDR2 ANQGSEA. The V end was cut by 7 bases, the J end by 6 bases, with 12 bases between. The CDR3 reads CSAHTGPEAFF. DNA of the CDR3: TGCAGCGCCCACACAGGGCCTGAAGCTTTCTTT.

This chain connects TRBV27 to TRBJ2-1; 8 bases line up with TRBD2. Germline V gives CDR1 MNHEY, CDR2 SMNVEV (reference sequence). The CDR3 runs 16 residues. Trimming cost V 1 base and J 3 bases; bases outside gene matches: 5. Here the CDR3 DNA reads TGTGCCAGCAGTTTATTGGCGGGGGGCCTCTACAATGAGCAGTTCTTC. Amino acids: CASSLLAGGLYNEQFF.

Only one count was recorded for this clone. The chain joins TRBV18 to TRBJ2-2, with 10 bases fitting TRBD2. This CDR3 comprises 16 residues. Germline V gene data show CDR1 as KGHSH and CDR2 as LQKENI. The V segment lost 4 bases and the J segment 0 bases; nucleotides outside the gene matches: 2. CDR3 DNA: TGTGCCAGCTCACATACTAGCGGGGCGAACACCGGGGAGCTGTTTTTT. Encoded protein: CASSHTSGANTGELFF.

This sequence joins TRBV2 and TRBJ1-1; D is ambiguous. The CDR3 sequence is 13 residues long. Trimming stripped 2 bases from V and 7 bases from J, with 11 bases between. Germline V gene lookup returns CDR1 SNHLY and CDR2 FYNNEI. CDR3 region: CASSELVGVEAFF. Here the CDR3 DNA reads TGTGCCAGCAGTGAATTGGTCGGGGTTGAAGCTTTCTTT.

The chain uses TRBV13 and TRBJ2-6; D is ambiguous. This CDR3 is built from 13 residues. Trimming left V 1 base short and J 5 bases short, with 3 bases between. Germline CDR1 is PRHDT and CDR2 is FYEKMQ (reference sequence). The DNA of the CDR3 is TGTGCCAGCAGCTTAGATAGGGCCAACGTCCTGACTTTC. It yields the protein CASSLDRANVLTF.

This chain links TRBV4-2 with TRBJ2-1, with D unclear. CDR1 is LGHNA, CDR2 YNFKEQ, per germline. The CDR3 has 13 residues. The ends were cut back, 0 bases at V and 6 bases at J, with 6 bases in the middle. This CDR3 is CASSQDNSNEQFF. CDR3 nucleotide sequence: TGTGCCAGCAGCCAAGATAACAGCAATGAGCAGTTCTTC.

The genes are TRBV5-8 and TRBJ1-2, with D maybe TRBD1 (6 bases). The V and J ends lost 0 bases and 5 bases respectively, with 14 bases between them. The CDR3 is 15 amino acids. Looked up from germline, CDR1 is SGHTS and CDR2 is YDEGEE. The DNA for the CDR3 is TGTGCCAGCAGCTTGGTCGTCAGGGGTGGATATGGCTACACCTTC. This encodes CASSLVVRGGYGYTF.

The V gene is TRBV29-1, the J gene TRBJ1-5; possibly TRBD1 for D (6 bases). This CDR3 comprises 13 residues. Trimming pared 5 bases from V and 7 bases from J, leaving 15 bases between. Germline values: CDR1 SQVTM, CDR2 ANQGSEA. CDR3 residues: CSVITGTGQPQHF. The CDR3 DNA reads TGCAGCGTTATTACAGGGACGGGCCAGCCCCAGCATTTT.

A few counts support this clone. The chain employs TRBV4-3 and TRBJ1-5; 8 nucleotides match TRBD1. The CDR3 loop spans 16 amino acids. CDR1 is LGHNA and CDR2 is YSLEER in the germline V gene. V shed 0 bases and J 6 bases; nucleotides not matched to a gene: 7. CDR3 in DNA: TGCGCCAGCAGCCAAGAGGTCAGGGGGCAGGGTCAGCCCCAGCATTTT. Its translation is CASSQEVRGQGQPQHF.

CDR3 amino acids: CASSSKAGGPGTDTQYF. The CDR3 coding sequence is TGCGCCAGCAGCTCAAAAGCGGGGGGGCCTGGCACAGATACGCAGTATTTT. The genes are TRBV5-1 and TRBJ2-3, with 10 bases that match TRBD2. V lost 3 bases, J lost 1 base, and 8 bases stayed unmatched. The germline V gene has CDR1 SGHRS and CDR2 YFSETQ. The CDR3 extends over 17 amino acids.

The V gene is TRBV5-6, the J gene TRBJ2-1; D gene uncertain. The ends were cut back, 3 bases at V and 2 bases at J, with 12 bases in the middle. The CDR3 contains 15 residues. Germline CDR1 SGHDT, CDR2 YYEEEE. CDR3 sequence reads: CASSWRRPAYNEQFF. DNA for the CDR3: TGTGCCAGCAGCTGGAGACGGCCGGCCTACAATGAGCAGTTCTTC.

Details on this clone: The same CDR3 is also encoded by other DNA sequences in this sample. Here the CDR3 reads CAISERYGTVHQPQHF. CDR3 nucleotides: TGTGCCATCAGTGAACGTTACGGGACAGTTCATCAGCCCCAGCATTTT. V usage is TRBV10-3 and J usage is TRBJ1-5; 7 bases map to TRBD1. V lost 3 bases, J lost 5 bases, and 10 bases stayed unmatched. The CDR3 extends over 16 amino acids. The V gene's germline CDR1 is ENHRY and CDR2 SYGVKD.

The chain recombines TRBV30 with TRBJ1-2; D is perhaps TRBD1 (5 bases). The length of the CDR3 is 12 residues. Per the germline V gene, CDR1 is GTSNPN and CDR2 is SVGIG (reference sequence). Trimming removed 2 bases from V and 2 bases from J, with 6 bases in between. CDR3 residues: CAWSPGNYGYTF. DNA for the CDR3: TGTGCCTGGAGTCCAGGGAACTATGGCTACACCTTC.

V is TRBV19 and J is TRBJ1-1; the D is unclear. V was pared by 6 bases and J by 5 bases, with 10 bases between. Germline V gene data show CDR1 as LNHDA and CDR2 as SQIVND (reference sequence). The CDR3 length is 12 residues. The DNA of the CDR3 is TGTGCCAGTAGCTTGGTCGGGACTGAAGCTTTCTTT. This sequence encodes CASSLVGTEAFF.

This clone has a single count. The V call is TRBV5-5, the J call TRBJ1-1; D is unresolved. The germline V gene has CDR1 SGHKS and CDR2 YYEKEE (reference sequence). The CDR3 consists of 18 residues. V shed 4 bases and J shed 1 base, with 23 bases lying between them. The DNA for the CDR3 is TGTGCCAGCAGCCCCCGTCCCCTAAAAGGCGGTGCGAACACTGAAGCTTTCTTT. Its protein is CASSPRPLKGGANTEAFF.

The chain is built from TRBV9 and TRBJ2-3; 12 bases fit TRBD2. Germline V gives CDR1 SGDLS, CDR2 YYNGEE. The CDR3 totals 20 residues. J gave up 3 bases and V 4 bases, and 18 bases lay outside the gene matches. CDR3 protein: CASSFRTRTSGKTGTDTQYF. CDR3 DNA sequence: TGTGCCAGCAGCTTTCGGACCCGGACTAGCGGGAAAACTGGGACAGATACGCAGTATTTT.

The rearrangement links TRBV6-6 to TRBJ2-3; TRBD2 agrees at 9 bases. CDR3 length: 15 amino acids. Germline V gene sequence: CDR1 MNHNY, CDR2 SVGAGI (reference sequence). With V trimmed by 2 bases and J by 3 bases, 3 bases remained unmatched. CDR3 coding DNA: TGTGCCAGCAGTTACGGCGGGGGGGCGACAGATACGCAGTATTTT. This gives the protein CASSYGGGATDTQYF.

The chain combines TRBV19 with TRBJ1-4, with D unresolved. The CDR3 is 18 amino acids. Germline V gene data show CDR1 as LNHDA and CDR2 as SQIVND (reference sequence). V lost 4 bases to trimming and J lost 3 bases, with 21 bases between them. CDR3 bases: TGTGCCAGTAGTACCGGGAAAGCCATTGGGATTTCTAATGAAAAACTGTTTTTT. This gives the protein CASSTGKAIGISNEKLFF.

V gene TRBV4-1 combines with J gene TRBJ2-5, with 11 bases aligning to TRBD2. CDR1 and CDR2 (germline): MGHRA, YSYEKL. CDR3 length: 16 residues. V gave up 3 bases and J gave up 3 bases; unmatched junction bases: 6. The CDR3 sequence: CASSQGLAGGKETQYF. The CDR3 bases are TGCGCCAGCAGCCAGGGGCTAGCGGGGGGAAAAGAGACCCAGTACTTC.

The rearrangement uses TRBV7-8 and TRBJ1-4; D may be TRBD1 (5 bases). CDR1 is SGHVS, CDR2 FQNEAQ, per germline. V lost 4 bases, J lost 0 bases, and 15 bases lay in between. The CDR3 extends over 17 amino acids. The CDR3 reads CASSYRRGQATNEKLFF. For the CDR3, the DNA is TGTGCCAGCAGCTACCGAAGGGGCCAGGCAACTAATGAAAAACTGTTTTTT.

The V gene is TRBV5-6, the J gene TRBJ1-1; D ambiguous. The CDR3 is 14 residues long. V shed 0 bases and J shed 1 base, with 7 bases lying between them. Germline V gene lookup returns CDR1 SGHDT and CDR2 YYEEEE. The CDR3 reads CASSLVRQNTEAFF. The CDR3 DNA follows: TGTGCCAGCAGCTTGGTCAGGCAGAACACTGAAGCTTTCTTT.